These 24 T cell receptor beta chains share one sample of origin, sequenced in a study of cytomegalovirus exposure and HLA in healthy donors. 60 Vbeta and 13 Jbeta primers were used in PCR. Method: immunoSEQ multiplex PCR; TCRdb's copy keeps in-frame clones and lacks some. The repertoire holds about 150,000 clones, with roughly 70% as singletons. The sequenced sample consisted of PBMCs. The receptors here all came from a middle-aged man in good health and CMV-seronegative.

This chain connects TRBV5-4 to TRBJ1-6; D not certain. CDR3 length equals 14 residues. Trimming took 0 bases from V and 7 from J, leaving 8 bases between them. Germline CDR1 is SGHNT and CDR2 is YYREEE (reference sequence). The CDR3: CASSLGGGNSPLHF. Written as DNA, the CDR3 is TGTGCCAGCAGCTTGGGCGGCGGAAATTCACCCCTCCACTTT.

V is TRBV5-1 and J is TRBJ1-2; 12 nucleotides line up with TRBD1. In germline, CDR1 is SGHRS, CDR2 YFSETQ. This CDR3 has 14 amino acids. Losses at the gene ends were 4 bases for V and 7 bases for J; bases not matched to a gene: 5. The CDR3 DNA is TGCGCCAGCAGCCAGGGACAGGGGGCGCGTGGCTACACCTTC. This gives the protein CASSQGQGARGYTF.

V usage is TRBV6-1 and J usage is TRBJ2-7, with D maybe TRBD2 (6 bases). CDR3 length: 14 residues. Germline CDR1 reads MNHNS; CDR2 reads SASEGT. Trimming took 3 bases from V and 3 from J, leaving 12 bases between them. CDR3: CASSDSGTVYEQYF. The CDR3 DNA reads as TGTGCCAGCAGTGACTCCGGGACTGTCTACGAGCAGTACTTC.

The chain joins TRBV5-1 to TRBJ1-6; maybe TRBD1 (6 bases). There are 15 residues in the CDR3. CDR1 and CDR2 (germline): SGHRS, YFSETQ. V lost 4 bases and J lost 9, with 17 bases in between. CDR3 sequence (DNA): TGCGCCAGCAGCCCGGAGGGGGGGCAGAGTTCACCCCTCCACTTT. Translation: CASSPEGGQSSPLHF.

The V gene is TRBV7-2, the J gene TRBJ2-5; the match to TRBD1 covers 8 bases. The V and J ends lost 1 base and 3 bases, in that order; junction bases with no gene match: 4. CDR3 length equals 15 residues. CDR1 and CDR2 (germline): SGHTA, FQGNSA. The chain's CDR3 is CASSLVGQGEETQYF. The CDR3 DNA reads TGTGCCAGCAGCTTAGTCGGACAGGGAGAAGAGACCCAGTACTTC.

The J gene is TRBJ1-3, the V gene TRBV21-1; the D segment call TRBD1 is taken from the table without a DNA check. TRBV21-1 is deemed a pseudogene. The CDR3 runs to 13 residues. Here the CDR3 reads CASQGLSGNTIYF. The CDR3 coding sequence is TGTGCCAGCCAGGGGCTGTCTGGAAACACCATATATTTT.

The chain couples TRBV19 to TRBJ2-2, with TRBD1 matching 8 bases. V dropped 6 bases and J dropped 5; count of bases not matched to a gene: 2. CDR1 and CDR2 from the germline V gene are LNHDA and SQIVND (reference sequence). This CDR3 comprises 13 residues. CDR3 sequence (DNA): TGTGCCAGTAGAACAGGGGGGACCGGGGAGCTGTTTTTT. As protein: CASRTGGTGELFF.

V gene TRBV6-5 combines with J gene TRBJ1-3; D is perhaps TRBD1 (5 bases). The CDR3 consists of 15 residues. Germline-derived CDR1 and CDR2 are MNHEY and SVGAGI. The germline V and J ends were trimmed by 0 bases and 4 bases, with 10 bases remaining between them. CDR3 sequence: CASSYSAGGGNTIYF. DNA of the CDR3: TGTGCCAGCAGTTACTCGGCGGGGGGAGGAAACACCATATATTTT.

The J gene is TRBJ2-3, the V gene TRBV28, with unresolved D. CDR1 is MDHEN, CDR2 SYDVKM, per germline. CDR3 size: 18 residues. Trimming pared 4 bases from V and 0 bases from J, leaving 20 bases between. CDR3 in DNA: TGTGCCAGCAGTTCCCCCCTTCGCGTTACCCCTAGCACAGATACGCAGTATTTT. Amino acids: CASSSPLRVTPSTDTQYF.

The chain combines TRBV7-9 with TRBJ2-7; perhaps TRBD2 as D (5 bases). Germline V gene data show CDR1 as SEHNR and CDR2 as FQNEAQ (reference sequence). V gave up 7 bases and J gave up 2 bases, with 15 bases separating them. The CDR3 runs 14 residues. As DNA, the CDR3 is TGTGCCAGCAAACTAGGAAGCGATCCCTACGAGCAGTACTTC. It encodes CASKLGSDPYEQYF. The whole variable domain, filled in from reference TRBV7-9 and TRBJ2-7, reads DTGVSQNPRHKITKRGQNVTFRCDPISEHNRLYWYRQTLGQGPEFLTYFQNEAQLEKSRLLSDRFSAERPKGSFSTLEIQRTEQGDSAMYLCASKLGSDPYEQYFGPGTRLTVT.

The genes are TRBV7-2 and TRBJ2-7; tentative D call: TRBD1 (5 bases). The germline CDR1 and CDR2 sequences are SGHTA and FQGNSA. The CDR3 sequence is 14 residues long. Deletions cut 1 base from V and 6 bases from J, with 13 bases between. CDR3: CASSLGVGASEQYF. The CDR3 bases are TGTGCCAGCAGCTTAGGGGTAGGGGCATCCGAGCAGTACTTC.

The V gene is TRBV6-1, the J gene TRBJ1-5; TRBD1 matches at 7 bases. CDR3 length: 17 amino acids. Germline CDR1 and CDR2: MNHNS and SASEGT. Losses at the gene ends were 6 bases for V and 0 bases for J; bases not matched to a gene: 11. CDR3 coding DNA: TGTGCCAGCAGCGAACGCTACGGGACAGTTAGCAATCAGCCCCAGCATTTT. Translation: CASSERYGTVSNQPQHF.

A few counts support this clone. The CDR3, as DNA: TGTGCCAGCCCAGGGGCAGGCCGCTGGGCTGAGCAGTTCTTC. Its protein is CASPGAGRWAEQFF. The chain couples TRBV21-1 to TRBJ2-1; the table gives TRBD1 as D, unverified against the DNA. TRBV21-1 corresponds to a pseudogene. The CDR3 runs 14 residues.

V and J are TRBV2 and TRBJ2-2; TRBD1 might be the D (6 bases). This CDR3 spans 18 amino acids. Germline CDR1 is SNHLY and CDR2 is FYNNEI. V dropped 6 bases and J dropped 1 base, with 21 bases sitting between them. DNA for the CDR3: TGTGCCAGCAGCTCTTACAGTACCGGGACACTGAACACCGGGGAGCTGTTTTTT. As protein: CASSSYSTGTLNTGELFF.

The chain employs TRBV10-3 and TRBJ2-2; 9 positions match TRBD1. CDR1 ENHRY and CDR2 SYGVKD come from the germline V gene. J lost 3 bases, V lost 6 bases, and 2 bases had no gene match. The CDR3 extends over 14 amino acids. In DNA form, the CDR3 reads TGTGCCATCAGGACAGGGGGTGACACCGGGGAGCTGTTTTTT. Translation: CAIRTGGDTGELFF.

The V gene is TRBV9, the J gene TRBJ1-2, with no clear D. The CDR3 is made up of 14 amino acids. Per germline, CDR1 SGDLS and CDR2 YYNGEE. Trimming shortened V by 3 bases and J by 0 bases, and 9 bases separated the two germline ends. CDR3 in DNA: TGTGCCAGCAGCGGGCCGGGGACTAACTATGGCTACACCTTC. Translated, it gives CASSGPGTNYGYTF. Full variable domain (rest looked up from reference TRBV9 and TRBJ1-2): DSGVTQTPKHLITATGQRVTLRCSPRSGDLSVYWYQQSLDQGLQFLIQYYNGEERAKGNILERFSAQQFPDLHSELNLSSLELGDSALYFCASSGPGTNYGYTFGSGTRLTVV.

The CDR3 bases are TGTGCCAGCAGGCGAGCGGGACAGGGGAGATACAATGAGCAGTTCTTC. It translates to CASRRAGQGRYNEQFF. V gene TRBV6-6 combines with J gene TRBJ2-1; TRBD1 matches at 10 bases. V shed 6 bases, J shed 4 bases, and the junction held 9 bases outside the gene matches. Germline lookup yields CDR1 MNHNY and CDR2 SVGAGI (reference sequence). The CDR3 is 16 amino acids.

This sequence joins TRBV6-5 and TRBJ2-5; TRBD2 is a possible D gene (7 bases). V shed 4 bases and J shed 5 bases, with 17 bases lying between them. The CDR3 sequence is 15 residues long. Germline values: CDR1 MNHEY, CDR2 SVGAGI. DNA for the CDR3: TGTGCCAGCAGTTCGCGGGGGCGTGGCGGTGAGACCCAGTACTTC. Translation: CASSSRGRGGETQYF.

The chain has TRBV6-6 and TRBJ2-1, with 7 bases aligning to TRBD2. V was clipped by 5 bases and J by 2 bases; unmatched bases: 6. The germline gives CDR1 MNHNY, CDR2 SVGAGI (reference sequence). The CDR3 totals 15 residues. The CDR3 loop reads CASSPVGGAYNEQFF. CDR3 sequence (DNA): TGTGCCAGCAGTCCAGTGGGGGGGGCCTACAATGAGCAGTTCTTC.

V gene TRBV29-1 combines with J gene TRBJ2-1; D is perhaps TRBD2 (5 bases). Germline V CDR1 and CDR2: SQVTM, ANQGSEA. The CDR3 spans 12 residues. Deletions cut 7 bases from V and 3 bases from J, with 10 bases between. This chain's CDR3 is CSAAGDYNEQFF. The CDR3, as DNA: TGCAGCGCCGCCGGGGACTACAATGAGCAGTTCTTC.

The rearrangement links TRBV11-3 to TRBJ2-4; D possibly corresponds to TRBD1 (6 bases). This CDR3 comprises 18 residues. V lost 5 bases, J lost 6 bases, and 26 bases lay in between. The germline V gene has CDR1 SGHNT and CDR2 YENEEA. CDR3 sequence (DNA): TGTGCCAGCAGCCCCGGGGTCGGGCAGGGGCGAAAGACAAACATTCAGTACTTC. Translating it yields CASSPGVGQGRKTNIQYF.

The V call is TRBV5-1, the J call TRBJ2-1, with 13 bases fitting TRBD2. This CDR3 contains 15 residues. V lost 4 bases, J lost 5 bases, and 3 bases stayed unmatched. Germline V gives CDR1 SGHRS, CDR2 YFSETQ. CDR3 coding DNA: TGCGCCAGCAGCGCCGGACTAGCGGGGGACAATGAGCAGTTCTTC. Amino acid sequence: CASSAGLAGDNEQFF. The full variable domain, completed using reference TRBV5-1 and TRBJ2-1, is KAGVTQTPRYLIKTRGQQVTLSCSPISGHRSVSWYQQTPGQGLQFLFEYFSETQRNKGNFPGRFSGRQFSNSRSEMNVSTLELGDSALYLCASSAGLAGDNEQFFGPGTRLTVL.

The count of this clone is one. J is TRBJ2-1 and V is TRBV10-3, with a tentative D call TRBD1 (6 bases). This CDR3 comprises 15 residues. V lost 3 bases to trimming and J lost 4 bases, with 13 bases between them. Germline loops: CDR1 ENHRY, CDR2 SYGVKD. The CDR3 loop reads CAISDGTKGYNEQFF. In DNA form, the CDR3 reads TGTGCCATCAGTGACGGGACAAAGGGTTACAATGAGCAGTTCTTC.

V and J are TRBV13 and TRBJ2-7; D gene ambiguous. Per germline, CDR1 PRHDT and CDR2 FYEKMQ (reference sequence). V lost 4 bases, J lost 0 bases, and 13 bases lay in between. The CDR3 spans 15 residues. CDR3 bases: TGTGCCAGCAGCTCCGACCCTAGGAACTCCTACGAGCAGTACTTC. As protein: CASSSDPRNSYEQYF.